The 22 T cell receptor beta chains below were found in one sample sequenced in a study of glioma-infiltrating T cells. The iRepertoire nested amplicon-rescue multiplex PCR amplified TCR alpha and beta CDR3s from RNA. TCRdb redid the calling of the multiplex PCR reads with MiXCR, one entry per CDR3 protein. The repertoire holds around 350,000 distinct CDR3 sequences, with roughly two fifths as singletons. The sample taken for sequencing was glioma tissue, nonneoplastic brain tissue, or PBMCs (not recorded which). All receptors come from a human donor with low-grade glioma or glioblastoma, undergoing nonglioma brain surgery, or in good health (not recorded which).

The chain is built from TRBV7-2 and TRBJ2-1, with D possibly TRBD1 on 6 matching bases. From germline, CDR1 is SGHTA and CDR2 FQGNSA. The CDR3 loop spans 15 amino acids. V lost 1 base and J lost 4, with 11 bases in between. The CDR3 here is CASSLDRAGYNEQFF. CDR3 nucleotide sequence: TGTGCCAGCAGCTTAGACAGGGCAGGGTACAATGAGCAGTTCTTC.

The CDR3 loop is CASHPSTGTAYGYTF. The CDR3 bases are TGTGCCAGTCACCCTTCGACCGGGACGGCTTATGGCTACACCTTC. The J gene is TRBJ1-2, the V gene TRBV12-3 or TRBV12-4; TRBD1 is a possible D gene (5 bases). There are 15 residues in the CDR3. With 9 bases removed from V and 5 bases from J, the gap between germline ends came to 22 bases.

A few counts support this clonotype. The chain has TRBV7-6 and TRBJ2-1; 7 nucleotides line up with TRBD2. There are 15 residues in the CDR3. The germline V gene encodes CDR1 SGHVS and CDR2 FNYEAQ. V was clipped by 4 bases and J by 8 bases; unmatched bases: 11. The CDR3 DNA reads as TGTGCCAGCAGCTACGGGGGGTCCTCCGGGGATGAGCAGTTCTTC. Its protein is CASSYGGSSGDEQFF.

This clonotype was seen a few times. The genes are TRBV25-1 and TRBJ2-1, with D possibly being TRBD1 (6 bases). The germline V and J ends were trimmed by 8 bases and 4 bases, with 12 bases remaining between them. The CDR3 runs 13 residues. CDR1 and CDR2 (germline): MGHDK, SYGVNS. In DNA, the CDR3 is TGTGCCAGCGGGTTTACAGGGTACAATGAGCAGTTCTTC. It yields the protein CASGFTGYNEQFF.

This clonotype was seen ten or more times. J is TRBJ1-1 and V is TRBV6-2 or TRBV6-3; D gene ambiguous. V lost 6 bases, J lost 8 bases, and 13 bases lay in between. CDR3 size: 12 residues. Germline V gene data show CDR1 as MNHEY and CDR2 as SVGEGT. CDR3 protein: CASRDLRAEAFF. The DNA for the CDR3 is TGTGCCAGCAGGGACTTACGGGCAGAAGCTTTCTTT.

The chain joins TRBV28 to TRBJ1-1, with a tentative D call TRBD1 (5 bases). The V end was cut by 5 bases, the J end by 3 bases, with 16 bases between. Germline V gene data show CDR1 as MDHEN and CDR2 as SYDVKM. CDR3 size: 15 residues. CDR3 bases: TGTGCCAGCAGTGTCCTTGGGGGAGGGGACACTGAAGCTTTCTTT. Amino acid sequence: CASSVLGGGDTEAFF.

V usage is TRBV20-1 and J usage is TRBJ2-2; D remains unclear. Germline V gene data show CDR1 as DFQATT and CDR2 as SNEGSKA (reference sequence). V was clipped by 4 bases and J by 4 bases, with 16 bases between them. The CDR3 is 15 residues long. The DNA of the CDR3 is TGCAGTGCTATGAGTTGGTCAGGCTCCACCGGGGAGCTGTTTTTT. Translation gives CSAMSWSGSTGELFF.

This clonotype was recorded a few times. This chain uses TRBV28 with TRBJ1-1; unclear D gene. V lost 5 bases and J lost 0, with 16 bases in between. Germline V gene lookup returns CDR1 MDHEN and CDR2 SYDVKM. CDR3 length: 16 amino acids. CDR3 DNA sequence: TGTGCCAGCAGTCCGAGTGGGATGAGTATGAACACTGAAGCTTTCTTT. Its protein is CASSPSGMSMNTEAFF.

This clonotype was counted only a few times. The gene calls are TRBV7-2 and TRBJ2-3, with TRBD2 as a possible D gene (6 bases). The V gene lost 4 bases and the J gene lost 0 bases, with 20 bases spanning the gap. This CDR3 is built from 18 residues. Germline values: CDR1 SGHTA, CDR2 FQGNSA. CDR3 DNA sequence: TGTGCCAGCAGCTCCACGCTGCCTACTAGCCGTAGCACAGATACGCAGTATTTT. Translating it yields CASSSTLPTSRSTDTQYF.

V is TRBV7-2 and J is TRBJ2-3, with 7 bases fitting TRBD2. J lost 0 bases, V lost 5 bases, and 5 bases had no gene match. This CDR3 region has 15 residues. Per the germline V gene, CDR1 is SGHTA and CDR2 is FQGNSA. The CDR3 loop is CASSRGGGSTDTQYF. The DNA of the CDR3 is TGTGCCAGCAGCAGGGGCGGGGGTAGCACAGATACGCAGTATTTT.

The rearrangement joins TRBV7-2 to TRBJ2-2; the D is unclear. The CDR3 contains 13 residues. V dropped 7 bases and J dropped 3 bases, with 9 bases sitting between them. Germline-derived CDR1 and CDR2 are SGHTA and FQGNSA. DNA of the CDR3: TGTGCCAGCACCCCCGCGTACACCGGGGAGCTGTTTTTT. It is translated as CASTPAYTGELFF.

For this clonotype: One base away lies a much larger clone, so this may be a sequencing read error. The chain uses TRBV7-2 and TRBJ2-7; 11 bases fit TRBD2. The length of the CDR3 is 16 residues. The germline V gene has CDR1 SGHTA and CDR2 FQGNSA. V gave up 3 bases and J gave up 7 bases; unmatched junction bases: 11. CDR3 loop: CASSFSTSGAYNEQYF. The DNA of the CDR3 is TGTGCCAGCAGCTTCTCGACTAGCGGGGCCTACAATGAGCAGTACTTC.

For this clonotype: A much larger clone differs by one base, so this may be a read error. The DNA for the CDR3 is TGTGCCACCAGCAGAGATGGGGGAGCCAATCAGCCCCATCATTTT. The encoded protein is CATSRDGGANQPHHF. The V call is TRBV15, the J call TRBJ1-5; weak D call: TRBD1 (5 bases). This CDR3 comprises 15 residues. Germline V CDR1 and CDR2: LNHNV, YYDKDF (reference sequence). The full variable domain, completed using reference TRBV15 and TRBJ1-5, is DAMVIQNPRYQVTQFGKPVTLSCSQTLNHNVMYWYQQKSSQAPKLLFHYYDKDFNNEADTPDNFQSRRPNTSFCFLDIRSPGLGDTAMYLCATSRDGGANQPHHFGDGTRLSIL.

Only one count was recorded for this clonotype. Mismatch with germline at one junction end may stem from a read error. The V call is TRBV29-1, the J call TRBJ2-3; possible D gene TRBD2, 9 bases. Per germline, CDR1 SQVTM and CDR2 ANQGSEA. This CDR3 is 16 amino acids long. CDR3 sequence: CSVEVRRLAGTGTQYF. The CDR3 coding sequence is TGCAGCGTTGAAGTCCGGCGGCTAGCGGGGACAGGTACGCAGTATTTT.

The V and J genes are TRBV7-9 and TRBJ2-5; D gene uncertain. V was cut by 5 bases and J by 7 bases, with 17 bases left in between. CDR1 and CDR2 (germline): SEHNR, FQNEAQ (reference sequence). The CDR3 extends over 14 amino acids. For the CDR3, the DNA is TGTGCCAGCAGCCAACCAGGAGCAGACTGGACCCAGTACTTC. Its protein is CASSQPGADWTQYF.

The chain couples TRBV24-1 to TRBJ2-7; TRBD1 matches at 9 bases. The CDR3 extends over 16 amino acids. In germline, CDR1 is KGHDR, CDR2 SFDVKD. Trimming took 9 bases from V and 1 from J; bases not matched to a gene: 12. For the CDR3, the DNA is TGTGCCACCGCAGGCAATCCGGGACAGGGTTCCTACGAGCAGTACTTC. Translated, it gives CATAGNPGQGSYEQYF.

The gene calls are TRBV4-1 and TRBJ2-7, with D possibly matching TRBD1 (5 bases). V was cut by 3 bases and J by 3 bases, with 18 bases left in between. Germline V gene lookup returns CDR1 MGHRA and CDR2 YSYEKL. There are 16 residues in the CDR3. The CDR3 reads CASSHSYRSRGYEQYF. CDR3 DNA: TGCGCCAGCAGCCACAGTTACCGCTCTAGGGGCTACGAGCAGTACTTC.

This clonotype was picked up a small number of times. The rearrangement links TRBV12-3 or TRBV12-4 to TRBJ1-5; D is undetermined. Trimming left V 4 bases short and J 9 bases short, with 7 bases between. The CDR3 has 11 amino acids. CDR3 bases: TGTGCCAGCAGTTCCTTAGGGCCCCAGCATTTT. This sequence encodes CASSSLGPQHF.

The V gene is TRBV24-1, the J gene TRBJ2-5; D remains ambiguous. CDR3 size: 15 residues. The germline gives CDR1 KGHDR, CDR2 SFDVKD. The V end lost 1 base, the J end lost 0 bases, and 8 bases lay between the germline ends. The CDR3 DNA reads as TGTGCCACCAGTGATTTCACGAACAACCAAGAGACCCAGTACTTC. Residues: CATSDFTNNQETQYF.

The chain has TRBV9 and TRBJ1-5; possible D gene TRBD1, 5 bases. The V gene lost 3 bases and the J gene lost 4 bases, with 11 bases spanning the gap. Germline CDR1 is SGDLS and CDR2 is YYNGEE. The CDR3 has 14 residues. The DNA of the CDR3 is TGTGCCAGCAGCGAGGGGCAGCCAAATCAGCCCCAGCATTTT. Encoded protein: CASSEGQPNQPQHF. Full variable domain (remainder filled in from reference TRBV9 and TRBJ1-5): DSGVTQTPKHLITATGQRVTLRCSPRSGDLSVYWYQQSLDQGLQFLIQYYNGEERAKGNILERFSAQQFPDLHSELNLSSLELGDSALYFCASSEGQPNQPQHFGDGTRLSIL.

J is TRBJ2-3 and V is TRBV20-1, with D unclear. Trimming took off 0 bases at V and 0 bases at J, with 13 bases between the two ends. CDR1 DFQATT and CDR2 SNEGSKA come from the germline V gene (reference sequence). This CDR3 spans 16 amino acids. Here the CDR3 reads CSARDPKGKSTDTQYF. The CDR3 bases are TGCAGTGCTAGAGATCCGAAGGGAAAGAGCACAGATACGCAGTATTTT.

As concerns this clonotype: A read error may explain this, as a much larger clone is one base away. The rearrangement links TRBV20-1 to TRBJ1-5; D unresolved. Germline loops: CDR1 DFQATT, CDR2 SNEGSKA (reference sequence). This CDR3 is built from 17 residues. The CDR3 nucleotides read TGCAGTGCTAGAGACCCCAGAAGGGCCCGAGGCAATCAGACCCAGCATTTT. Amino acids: CSARDPRRARGNQTQHF.